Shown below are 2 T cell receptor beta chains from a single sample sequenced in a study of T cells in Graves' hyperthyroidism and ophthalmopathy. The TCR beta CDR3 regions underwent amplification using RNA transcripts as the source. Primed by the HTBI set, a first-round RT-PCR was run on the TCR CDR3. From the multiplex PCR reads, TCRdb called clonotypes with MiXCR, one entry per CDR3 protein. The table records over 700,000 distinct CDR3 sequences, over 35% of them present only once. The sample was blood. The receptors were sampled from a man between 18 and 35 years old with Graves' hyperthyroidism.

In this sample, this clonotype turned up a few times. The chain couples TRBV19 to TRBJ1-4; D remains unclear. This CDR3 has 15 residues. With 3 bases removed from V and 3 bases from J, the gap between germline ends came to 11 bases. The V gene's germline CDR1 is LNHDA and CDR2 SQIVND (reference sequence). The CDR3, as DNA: TGTGCCAGTAGTATCGACTCCTTGGCTAATGAAAAACTGTTTTTT. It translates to CASSIDSLANEKLFF.

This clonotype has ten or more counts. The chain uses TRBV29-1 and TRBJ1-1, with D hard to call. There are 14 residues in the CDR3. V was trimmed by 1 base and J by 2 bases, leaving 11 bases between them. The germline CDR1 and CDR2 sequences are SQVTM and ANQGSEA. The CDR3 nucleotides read TGCAGCGTTGAAGCGCGGCTGGCAAACACTGAAGCTTTCTTT. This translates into CSVEARLANTEAFF.